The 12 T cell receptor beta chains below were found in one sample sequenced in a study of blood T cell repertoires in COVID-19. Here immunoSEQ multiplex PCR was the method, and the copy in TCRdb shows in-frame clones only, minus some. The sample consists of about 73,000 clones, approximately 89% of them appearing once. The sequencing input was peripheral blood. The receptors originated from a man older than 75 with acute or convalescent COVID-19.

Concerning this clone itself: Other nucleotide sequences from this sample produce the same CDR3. The CDR3 region is CSVRQGNTEAFF. The CDR3 DNA reads as TGCAGCGTGCGACAGGGGAACACTGAAGCTTTCTTT. The rearrangement links TRBV29-1 to TRBJ1-1, with 7 positions matching TRBD1. CDR1 and CDR2 from the germline V gene are SQVTM and ANQGSEA. The CDR3 is 12 residues long. Unmatched junction bases numbered 2, after V lost 6 bases and J lost 1 base. Using reference TRBV29-1 and TRBJ1-1 for the parts outside the CDR3, the full variable domain is SAVISQKPSRDICQRGTSLTIQCQVDSQVTMMFWYRQQPGQSLTLIATANQGSEATYESGFVIDKFPISRPNLTFSTLTVSNMSPEDSSIYLCSVRQGNTEAFFGQGTRLTVV.

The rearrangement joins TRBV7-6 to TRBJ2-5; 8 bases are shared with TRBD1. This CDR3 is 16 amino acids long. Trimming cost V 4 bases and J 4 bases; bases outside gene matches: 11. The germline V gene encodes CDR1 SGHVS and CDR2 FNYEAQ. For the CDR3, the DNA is TGTGCCAGCAGCTCACCATGGACAGGGTGGGGAGAGACCCAGTACTTC. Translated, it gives CASSSPWTGWGETQYF.

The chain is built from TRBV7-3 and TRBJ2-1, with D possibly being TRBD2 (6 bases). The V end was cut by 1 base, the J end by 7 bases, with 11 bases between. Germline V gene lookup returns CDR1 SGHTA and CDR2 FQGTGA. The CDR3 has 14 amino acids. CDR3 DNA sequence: TGTGCCAGCAGCTTAATGGCGGGGTCGAATGAGCAGTTCTTC. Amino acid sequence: CASSLMAGSNEQFF.

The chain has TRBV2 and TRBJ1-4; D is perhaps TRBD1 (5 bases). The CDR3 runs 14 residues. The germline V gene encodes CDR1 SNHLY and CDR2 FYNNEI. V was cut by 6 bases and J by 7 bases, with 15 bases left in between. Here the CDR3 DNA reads TGTGCCAGCAGCCCGCCAGGGCGCGGTGAAAAACTGTTTTTT. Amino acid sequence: CASSPPGRGEKLFF.

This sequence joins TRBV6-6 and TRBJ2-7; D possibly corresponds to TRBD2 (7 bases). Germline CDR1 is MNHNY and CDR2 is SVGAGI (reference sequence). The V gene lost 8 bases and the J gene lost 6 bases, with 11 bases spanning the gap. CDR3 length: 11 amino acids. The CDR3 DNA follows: TGTGCCAGCTTGGGGGGGGCCGAGCAGTACTTC. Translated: CASLGGAEQYF.

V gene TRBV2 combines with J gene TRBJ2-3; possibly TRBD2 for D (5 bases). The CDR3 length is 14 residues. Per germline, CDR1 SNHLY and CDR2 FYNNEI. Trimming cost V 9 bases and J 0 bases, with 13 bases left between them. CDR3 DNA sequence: TGTGCCAGTACGGAGGCCCCTAGCACAGATACGCAGTATTTT. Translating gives CASTEAPSTDTQYF.

The CDR3 DNA follows: TGTGCCAGCAGCTCCTCGGGACAGGCAAACTATGGCTACACCTTC. This codes for CASSSSGQANYGYTF. The chain joins TRBV5-5 to TRBJ1-2, with TRBD1 matching over 8 bases. This CDR3 comprises 15 residues. The junction had 6 bases not matched to a gene; V was cut back by 3 bases and J by 2 bases. Germline V gene lookup returns CDR1 SGHKS and CDR2 YYEKEE (reference sequence).

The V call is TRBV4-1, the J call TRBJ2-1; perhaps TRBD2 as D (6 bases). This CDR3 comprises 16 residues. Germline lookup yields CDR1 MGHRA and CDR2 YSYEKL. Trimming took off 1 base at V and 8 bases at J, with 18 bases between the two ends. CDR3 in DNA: TGCGCCAGCAGCCAAGCGGCGGAGGGCGTAGCGGATGAGCAGTTCTTC. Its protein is CASSQAAEGVADEQFF.

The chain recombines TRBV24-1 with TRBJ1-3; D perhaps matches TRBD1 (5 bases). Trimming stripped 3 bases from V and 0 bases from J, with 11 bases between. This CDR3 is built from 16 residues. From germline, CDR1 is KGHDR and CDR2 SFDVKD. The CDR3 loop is CATSDLGLSSGNTIYF. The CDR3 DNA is TGTGCCACCAGTGATCTGGGACTCAGCTCTGGAAACACCATATATTTT.

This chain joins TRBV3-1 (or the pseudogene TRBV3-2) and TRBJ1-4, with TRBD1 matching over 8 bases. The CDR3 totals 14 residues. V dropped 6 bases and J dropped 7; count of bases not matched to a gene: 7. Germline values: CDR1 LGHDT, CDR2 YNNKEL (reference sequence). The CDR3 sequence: CASSQTGVGEKLFF. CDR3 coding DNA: TGTGCCAGCAGTCAGACAGGGGTTGGTGAAAAACTGTTTTTT.

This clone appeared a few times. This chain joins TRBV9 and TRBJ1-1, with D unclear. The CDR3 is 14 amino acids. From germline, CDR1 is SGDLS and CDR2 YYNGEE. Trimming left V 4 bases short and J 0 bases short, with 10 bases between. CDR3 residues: CASSLGFLNTEAFF. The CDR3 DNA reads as TGTGCCAGCAGCCTCGGGTTCCTGAACACTGAAGCTTTCTTT.

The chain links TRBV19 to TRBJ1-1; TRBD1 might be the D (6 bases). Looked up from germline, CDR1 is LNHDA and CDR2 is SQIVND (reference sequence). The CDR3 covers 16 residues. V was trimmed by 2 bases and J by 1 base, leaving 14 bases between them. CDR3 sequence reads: CASSIRVGRGNTEAFF. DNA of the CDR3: TGTGCCAGTAGTATACGGGTCGGCAGGGGGAACACTGAAGCTTTCTTT.